The text below deals with one T cell receptor beta chain. This clone came up once. The clone's antigen remains unknown. No qualities accompany the bases; no much larger clone lies one base away. TCRbeta CDR3 regions were amplified from genomic DNA using the immunoSEQ Assay, a bias-controlled multiplex PCR. As for how the authors treated the data: Nucleated cell counts per sample were estimated from amplification of reference gene primers within the assay. To quantify the absolute abundance of each unique TCRbeta CDR3 rearrangement, sequence reads were collapsed and filtered. Productive Simpson clonality was computed per sample as the square root of Simpson's diversity index over productive rearrangements. TCRdb mirrors the immuneACCESS table, restricted to in-frame sequences. Some clones are absent from its copies; in checked studies, under half trace to an unresolved V gene, and the reason for the others is unknown. That table is the source of V, J and clone size, and D and trimming were worked out from the DNA. This sample comprises more than 250,000 clones, approximately 85% of them detected only once. Of the sample, roughly 2.3% falls within the top ten clones.

CDR1 and CDR2, per the germline V gene (reference sequence), are DFQATT and SNEGSKA. V lost 3 bases and J lost 5 bases, and the count of bases not matched to a germline gene is 4. The CDR3 contains 13 residues, cysteine and phenylalanine counted. Only the CDR3 DNA stays, 39 bases, in frame from base 1. These data originate in a study of blood T cell repertoires in COVID-19 (dated by TCRdb to 2020 to 2022). With respect to the entire study: Samples from collaborators originated in the United States, Italy and Spain and spanned both the acute and convalescent phases of COVID-19. Sample metadata almost always included a de-identified subject ID, COVID-19 status, age in years and sex. The samples were drawn from two sources: the first 160 participants of the ongoing ImmuneRACE study, and approximately 1,300 subjects contributed by 6 global collaborators. The dataset comprised deeply sampled blood TCRbeta repertoires from subjects exposed to, actively infected with, or recovered from COVID-19. Where available, HLA class I and class II types were taken from metadata supplied by the sample provider and were not determined by assay-based typing. The repertoires were made available in a free public database intended to serve as a resource for research on the immune response to SARS-CoV-2. The prospective study material was composed of cDNA or gDNA derived from T cells, B-cell-depleted T cells, or PBMCs.

In the prospective study, participants were roughly 18 to 100 years old, resided in approximately 22 geographic areas of the United States, and were enrolled through a virtual design. In the prospective study, cohorts were assigned on the basis of participant-reported clinical history obtained from a screening survey and a study questionnaire. ImmuneRACE Cohort 3 recovered participants were defined by two consecutive negative NP/OP PCR tests, healthcare professional clearance, or symptom resolution. Mobile phlebotomists in the prospective study collected whole blood, serum and a nasopharyngeal or oropharyngeal swab from every participant. Over an approximately 2-month period, participants in the prospective study had the option of providing additional blood draws and questionnaires. Prospective study blood samples were shipped either frozen or at room temperature before DNA extraction. The paper's findings and limits, for the study overall: How much clinical and demographic metadata was included differed by source and by participant, and the metadata was provided uncurated.

The chain links TRBV20-1 with TRBJ2-5; 9 bases in between match TRBD2. This TCR derives from a man under 40 who had recovered from COVID-19. The material sequenced was PBMCs or T cells enriched from blood (not recorded which). The CDR3: CSASGSGGETQYF. The DNA sequence follows: TGCAGTGCTAGTGGGAGCGGGGGGGAGACCCAGTACTTC.